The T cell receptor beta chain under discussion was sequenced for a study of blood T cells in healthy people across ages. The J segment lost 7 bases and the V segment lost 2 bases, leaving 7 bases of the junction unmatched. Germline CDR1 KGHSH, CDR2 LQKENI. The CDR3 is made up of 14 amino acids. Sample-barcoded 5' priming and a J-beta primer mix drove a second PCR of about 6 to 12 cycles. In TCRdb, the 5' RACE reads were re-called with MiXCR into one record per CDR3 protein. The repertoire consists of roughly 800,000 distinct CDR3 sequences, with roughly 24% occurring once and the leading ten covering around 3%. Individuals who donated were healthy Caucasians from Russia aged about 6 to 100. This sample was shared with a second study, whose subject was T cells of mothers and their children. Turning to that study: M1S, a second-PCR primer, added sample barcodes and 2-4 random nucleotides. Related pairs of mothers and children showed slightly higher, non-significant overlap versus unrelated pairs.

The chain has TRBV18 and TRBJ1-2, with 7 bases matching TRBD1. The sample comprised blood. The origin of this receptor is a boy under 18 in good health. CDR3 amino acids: CASSPEQGTGGYTF. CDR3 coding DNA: TGTGCCAGCTCACCAGAACAGGGGACCGGTGGCTACACCTTC.